This T cell receptor beta chain was recorded in a study of shared T cell receptors in the human thymus. CDR1 and CDR2 from the germline V gene are SEHNR and FQNEAQ (reference sequence). CDR3 length equals 14 residues. Unmatched junction bases numbered 8, after V lost 5 bases and J lost 10 bases. Produced via immunoSEQ multiplex PCR; TCRdb's table is partial and in-frame only. This sample has 720,000 or so clones, with 70% to 90% found just once. Separately, the same data were catalogued under a study of human thymus T cells. That investigation notes: Healthy Finnish infants having corrective surgery for congenital heart defects served as donors. Resections from corrective heart surgery provided thymus tissue. The authors found apparently biased V and J gene usage in thymic and blood repertoires. Thymic TCR repertoires of unrelated people reportedly overlapped highly.

The clonotype comes from a girl less than two years old with a congenital heart defect. The material sequenced was thymocytes. This chain joins TRBV7-9 and TRBJ1-4; 9 bases are shared with TRBD1. CDR3 coding DNA: TGTGCCAGCAGCCACGGGACAGGGTGGGGAAAACTGTTTTTT. Protein product: CASSHGTGWGKLFF.